This T cell receptor beta chain originates from a study of beta chain features in type 1 diabetes. Whole-study findings and limits: When Type 1 diabetes patients were examined, their TCRB CDR3s proved moderately but significantly shorter in all four CD4+ subsets. PCR might favor shorter templates, equally in patients and controls. High-TCR-expressing cells could be over-represented by cDNA sequencing.

Isolated RNA was reverse transcribed in full, so expressed TCRB transcripts were sequenced. The data were produced by immunoSEQ multiplex PCR, yet TCRdb's version contains in-frame clones alone and is incomplete. The table shows around 430,000 clones, with 25% to 35% occurring only once. With regard to this clone: Its antigen is currently unknown.

The material sequenced was naive CD4+ T cells from blood. The TCR comes from a man aged 18 to 35 in good health.

The CDR3 region is CASSPRDPPYGYTF. The CDR3 nucleotides are TGTGCCAGCAGCCCCAGGGACCCCCCATATGGCTACACCTTC. The chain is built from TRBV4-2 and TRBJ1-2; perhaps TRBD1 as D (5 bases). V shed 4 bases and J shed 5 bases, with 14 bases lying between them. The CDR3 contains 14 residues. Germline V gene sequence: CDR1 LGHNA, CDR2 YNFKEQ.